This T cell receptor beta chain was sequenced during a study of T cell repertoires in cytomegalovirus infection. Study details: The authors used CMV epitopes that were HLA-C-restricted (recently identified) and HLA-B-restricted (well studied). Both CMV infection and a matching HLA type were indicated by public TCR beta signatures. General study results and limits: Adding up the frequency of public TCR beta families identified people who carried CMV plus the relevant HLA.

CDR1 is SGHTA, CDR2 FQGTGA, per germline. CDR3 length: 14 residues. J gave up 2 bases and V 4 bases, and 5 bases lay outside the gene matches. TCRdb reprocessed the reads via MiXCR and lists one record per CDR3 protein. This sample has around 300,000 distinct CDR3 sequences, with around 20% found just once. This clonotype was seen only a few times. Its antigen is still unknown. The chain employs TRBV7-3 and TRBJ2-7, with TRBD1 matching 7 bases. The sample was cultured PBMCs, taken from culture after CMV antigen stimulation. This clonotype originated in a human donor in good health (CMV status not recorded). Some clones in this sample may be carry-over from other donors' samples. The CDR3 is CASSSSGQTYEQYF. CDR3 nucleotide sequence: TGTGCCAGCAGCTCTTCGGGACAGACCTACGAGCAGTACTTC.